This paragraph covers one TCR beta chain sequence. In the original workflow: The assay estimated nucleated cells by amplifying reference gene primers. The method was immunoSEQ multiplex PCR; TCRdb's version includes in-frame clones alone and lacks a portion of them. D and trimming were read from the DNA, whereas the V and J calls and clone size are those reported in that table. The sample records 84,000 or so clones, roughly 85% being singletons. The germline CDR1 and CDR2 sequences are SQVTM and ANQGSEA. Trimming left V 0 bases short and J 0 bases short, with 6 bases between. The CDR3 is made up of 13 amino acids. This specimen belongs to a study of blood T cell repertoires in COVID-19. Study at large: Acute and convalescent COVID-19 samples came from the United States, Italy and Spain. PBMCs, B-cell-depleted T cells, or T cells provided the cDNA or gDNA that made up the material.

The gene calls are TRBV29-1 and TRBJ2-7, with D unresolved. This clonotype was obtained from a man in his 60s with acute or convalescent COVID-19. The specimen sequenced was peripheral blood. DNA of the CDR3: TGCAGCGTTGAAGATTCCAACTCCTACGAGCAGTACTTC. It codes for CSVEDSNSYEQYF.